This entry concerns a single TCR beta chain. This clone came up a few times. The clone's antigen remains unknown. It has no much larger one-base neighbor in the sample; base qualities were not kept. The time point label here, explained by the study, means: baseline before oral tofacitinib. Lesional scalp punch biopsies and peripheral blood were collected from alopecia areata patients. PBMCs were isolated by density centrifugation and stained for CD3, CD4 and CD8, and CD4+ and CD8+ T cells were sorted on a FACSAria. The library was made by the immunoSEQ multiplex PCR assay. RNA was extracted from all samples and reverse transcribed into cDNA as template for TCR sequencing. SuperScript III was used to make first-strand cDNA, primed with a 2:1 mix of oligo-dT and random hexamers. A synthetic immune receptor repertoire was used to measure amplification bias, and any remaining bias was corrected computationally. As for the authors' bioinformatics: Raw reads were preprocessed to remove errors, and CDR3 was defined by IMGT conventions from the conserved cysteine to phenylalanine. To get clonality, Shannon entropy was normalized by log2 of the number of productive unique TCRs and the result was subtracted from 1. Whether scalp clones were CD4 or CD8 was inferred by matching scalp TCRbeta sequences against CD4 and CD8 repertoires sorted from blood. The clones in this table, taken by TCRdb from immuneACCESS, are in-frame only. Not every clone is retained; where verified, under half of the shortfall comes from an unresolved V gene, and the cause of the rest is unknown. V, J and clone size derive from that table, while D and trimming were established from the DNA sequence. In all, the sample holds some 130,000 clones, and 45% to 50% of those were seen once. The leading ten clones occupy over 15% of the sample.

At the junction V is shortened by 6 bases and J by 6 bases, with 9 bases in between. The CDR3 spans 11 residues, from the cysteine through the phenylalanine. Only the CDR3 part of the read is kept: 33 bases, read in frame from the first base. For CDR1 and CDR2, the germline V gene lists MNHEY and SVGAGI. The source of the sample is a study of CD8+ T cells in alopecia areata (dated by TCRdb to 2017 to 2018). For the wider study: The treated patients took part in an open-label pilot trial in which moderate-to-severe alopecia areata was treated with oral tofacitinib at 5 to 10 mg twice daily. Patients received tofacitinib for 6 to 18 months and were then followed off drug for 6 months to check for delayed response and recurrence. In both human patients and the C3H/HeJ mouse model, the study applied high-throughput TCRbeta sequencing to look at T cell clonal expansion in alopecia areata. Biopsies were taken from tofacitinib-treated patients at baseline and at 4 and 24 weeks of treatment, and a later scalp biopsy was taken in several of the tofacitinib-treated patients. On the human side, TCRbeta sequencing was run on scalp tissue and on sorted CD4+ and CD8+ peripheral blood T cells from healthy controls and from alopecia areata patients with either patchy or totalis/universalis disease. immunoSEQ multiplex PCR using 35 Vbeta forward primers and 13 Jbeta reverse primers was used to amplify TCRbeta CDR3 regions. Clonality in the scalp was compared among normal scalp (n=4), patchy alopecia areata scalp (n=8), and alopecia totalis/universalis scalp (n=8). RNA was extracted with the PAXgene miRNA kit for fixed scalp, the miRNeasy kit for PBMCs, and the RNeasy kit for mouse skin.

The paper as a whole reports these results and caveats: Scalp TCR repertoire analysis is complicated because resident alphabeta T cells in normal human skin are also sequenced, whereas mouse skin is dominated by gammadelta T cells. Higher clonality and more expanded CD8+ clones were observed in lesional scalp than in normal scalp, particularly in alopecia totalis/universalis, a finding suggestive of antigenic drive. Shared TCR sequences between patients were less evident than in mice, which may be partly attributable to HLA diversity in the patient population.

This specimen was CD8+ T cells sorted from blood, taken at week 0. The chain joins TRBV6-5 to TRBJ2-7, and TRBD2 may be the D gene, going by 6 matching bases. The receptor was derived from a human donor with alopecia areata. The DNA is TGTGCCAGCAGCCCCGGGGGCGAGCAGTACTTC. It is translated as CASSPGGEQYF.